Included here is one T cell receptor beta chain sequence, with context. This clone was picked up a small number of times. Its binding antigen is unknown. Base-call qualities are not available, and no considerably larger clone is one nucleotide away. The entire isolated RNA was reverse transcribed using the High Capacity cDNA Reverse Transcription Kit, and thus expressed TCRB transcripts were sequenced. Deep immunoSEQ sequencing was applied to naive, central memory and regulatory T cell samples, giving an average of about 3.4 million total reads per sample. Sorted cells were lysed in RLT buffer, and RNA was extracted using DNase-treated RNeasy Micro or Mini kits according to cell number. Each cell subset was processed separately to prevent cross-contamination, with patient and healthy donor samples processed together. TCRB sequences were amplified from cDNA with the immunoSEQ multiplex PCR, producing 87-bp fragments spanning the CDR3 region. The amplicons were sequenced using the Illumina HiSeq platform. Processing in the source paper ran as follows. Synthetic template baselines were used to correct PCR bias computationally, reads within Hamming distance 2 were collapsed, and singletons that could not be merged were discarded. Reads were aligned to IMGT to assign V, D and J genes, CDR3 length, and insertions or deletions at six rearrangement sites. Clonotype counts were normalized to sorted cell number within each subset before computing true diversity and Gini coefficients with the tcR R package. Repertoire sharing was quantified using the overlap coefficient calculated on TCRB nucleotide sequences. Out-of-frame TCRB sequences from naive cells were analyzed to stand in for the pre-selection repertoire. Imported from immuneACCESS, the table was reduced by TCRdb to in-frame sequences with V and J called. These copies leave out some clones; in studies compared against another copy, an unresolved V gene accounts for under half, and the cause of the remainder is not known. The V and J calls and clone size are taken from that table; D and trimming were inferred from the DNA. The sample table lists under 300,000 clones, about 24% of them with a count of one. Together, the top ten hold about 0.011% of the sample.

As encoded in the germline V gene (reference sequence), CDR1 is LNHNV while CDR2 is YYDKDF. From the cysteine up to the phenylalanine, the CDR3 has a length of 18 residues. Solely the CDR3 DNA is kept, with 54 bases framed from the first base. Ends trimmed: V by 0 bases, J by 6 bases; bases unmatched to a gene: 11. The entry originates in a study of beta chain features in type 1 diabetes (dated by TCRdb to 2016 to 2019). Concerning the study at large: Mean age, gender distribution, total cell number and subset yield did not differ between patients and healthy donors. A total of over 95,000,000 sorted cells were examined across all samples, and RNA yield correlated strongly with the number of cells per subset. Naive and central memory subsets were obtained from all 30 or so donors, but regulatory and stem cell-like memory subsets were isolated from only 8 patients and 8 healthy donors. The study compared the TCRB repertoires of sorted circulating CD4+ T cell subsets in recently diagnosed type 1 diabetes patients with those in matched healthy donors.

General study outcomes and caveats: Only small numbers of individuals were included in the HLA sub-analyses, which left unresolved whether HLA type had any influence on TCRB rearrangement. Fewer insertions and more nucleotide deletions at VDJ recombination sites were observed in patients with type 1 diabetes, implying thymic rearrangement abnormalities. Naive, central memory and regulatory TCRB repertoires appeared more similar among patients than among healthy donors. Type 1 diabetes patients showed a moderate but significant shortening of TCRB CDR3 length in all four CD4+ subsets. Shorter templates might be favored by PCR, yet because patient and control samples were amplified and corrected together, any such skew would affect both groups equally. Because cDNA was sequenced instead of genomic DNA, activated cells with high expression could be over-represented, although the groups did not differ in activation or CD3 levels.

Each donor gave one peripheral blood draw, averaging around 120 mL, which was collected into heparinised tubes. Using a panel that included CD45RO, CCR7, CD25, CD127, CD95 and CD27, naive, central memory, regulatory and stem cell-like memory CD4+ T cells were sorted on a BD FACSAria II. All sorted populations exceeded 95% purity. PBMCs were isolated right away by Lymphoprep density gradient centrifugation and were stained directly, without culture. Samples were stained and sorted in pairs, with one healthy donor and one patient per experiment, so that batch effects were minimized. This receptor was taken from a woman between 25 and 40 years old with type 1 diabetes. Recombination joined TRBV15 with TRBJ2-7; 13 nucleotides in the junction match TRBD2. Input material: naive CD4+ T cells from blood. Interpreted using the paper, the cell subset or site label stands for: true naive CD4+ T cells. The nucleotide sequence reads TGTGCCACCAGCAGAGACCCGAACTCCGGACTAGCGGGAGCCGAGCAGTACTTC. Its translation reads: CATSRDPNSGLAGAEQYF. Reference TRBV15 and TRBJ2-7 proteins supply the regions before and after the CDR3; the full variable domain is: DAMVIQNPRYQVTQFGKPVTLSCSQTLNHNVMYWYQQKSSQAPKLLFHYYDKDFNNEADTPDNFQSRRPNTSFCFLDIRSPGLGDTAMYLCATSRDPNSGLAGAEQYFGPGTRLTVT.